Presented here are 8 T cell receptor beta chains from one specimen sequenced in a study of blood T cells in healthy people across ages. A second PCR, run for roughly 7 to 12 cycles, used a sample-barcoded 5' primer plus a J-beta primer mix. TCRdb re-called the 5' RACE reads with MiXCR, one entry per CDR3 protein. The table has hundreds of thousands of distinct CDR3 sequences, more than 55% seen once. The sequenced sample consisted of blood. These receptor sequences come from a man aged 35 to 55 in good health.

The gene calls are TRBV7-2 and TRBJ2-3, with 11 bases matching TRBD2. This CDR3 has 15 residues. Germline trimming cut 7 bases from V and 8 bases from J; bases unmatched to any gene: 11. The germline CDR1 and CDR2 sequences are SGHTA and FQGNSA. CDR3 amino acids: CASTPTSGAGGTQYF. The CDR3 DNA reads TGTGCCAGCACCCCGACTAGCGGGGCCGGTGGTACGCAGTATTTT.

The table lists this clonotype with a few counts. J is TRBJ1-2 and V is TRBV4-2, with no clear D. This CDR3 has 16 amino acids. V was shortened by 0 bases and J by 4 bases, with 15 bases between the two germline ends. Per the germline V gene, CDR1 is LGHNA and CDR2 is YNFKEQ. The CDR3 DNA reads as TGTGCCAGCAGCCAAGATTTCGGGGTATGGGGCTATGGCTACACCTTC. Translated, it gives CASSQDFGVWGYGYTF.

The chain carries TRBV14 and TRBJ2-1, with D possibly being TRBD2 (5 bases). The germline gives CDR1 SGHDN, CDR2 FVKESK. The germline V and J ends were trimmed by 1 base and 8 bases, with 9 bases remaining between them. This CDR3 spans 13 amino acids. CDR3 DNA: TGTGCCAGCAGCCAAGCTTCGGGGTATGAGCAGTTCTTC. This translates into CASSQASGYEQFF.

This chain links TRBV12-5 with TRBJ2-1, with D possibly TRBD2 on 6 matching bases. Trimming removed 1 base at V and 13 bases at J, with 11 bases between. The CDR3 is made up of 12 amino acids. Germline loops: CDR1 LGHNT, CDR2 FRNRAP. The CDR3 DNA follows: TGTGCTAGTGGTTTGGACGGGACTGAACAGTTCTTC. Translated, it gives CASGLDGTEQFF.

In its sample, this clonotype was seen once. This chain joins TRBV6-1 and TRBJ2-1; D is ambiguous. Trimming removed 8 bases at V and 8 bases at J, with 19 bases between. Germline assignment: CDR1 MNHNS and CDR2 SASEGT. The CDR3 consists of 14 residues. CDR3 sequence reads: CASELSKFDDEQFF. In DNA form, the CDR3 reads TGTGCCAGCGAACTAAGTAAGTTTGATGATGAGCAGTTCTTC.

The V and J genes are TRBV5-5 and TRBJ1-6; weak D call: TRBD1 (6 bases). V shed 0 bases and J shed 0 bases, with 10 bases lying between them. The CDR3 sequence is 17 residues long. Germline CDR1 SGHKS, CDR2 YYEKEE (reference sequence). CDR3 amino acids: CASSLEDRSSYNSPLHF. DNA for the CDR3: TGTGCCAGCAGCTTGGAGGACAGAAGCTCCTATAATTCACCCCTCCACTTT.

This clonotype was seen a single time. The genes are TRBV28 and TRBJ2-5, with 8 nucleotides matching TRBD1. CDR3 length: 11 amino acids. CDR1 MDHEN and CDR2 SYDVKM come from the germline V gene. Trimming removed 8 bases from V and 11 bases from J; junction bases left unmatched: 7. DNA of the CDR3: TGTGCCAGCTCAGGACAGGGAATGCAGTACTTC. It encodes CASSGQGMQYF.

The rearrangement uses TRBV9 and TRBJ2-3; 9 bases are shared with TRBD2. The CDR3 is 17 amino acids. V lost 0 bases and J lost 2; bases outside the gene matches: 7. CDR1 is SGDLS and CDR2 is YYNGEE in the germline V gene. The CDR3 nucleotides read TGTGCCAGCAGCGTAGTGGCGACTAGCGGAAACACAGATACGCAGTATTTT. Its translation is CASSVVATSGNTDTQYF.